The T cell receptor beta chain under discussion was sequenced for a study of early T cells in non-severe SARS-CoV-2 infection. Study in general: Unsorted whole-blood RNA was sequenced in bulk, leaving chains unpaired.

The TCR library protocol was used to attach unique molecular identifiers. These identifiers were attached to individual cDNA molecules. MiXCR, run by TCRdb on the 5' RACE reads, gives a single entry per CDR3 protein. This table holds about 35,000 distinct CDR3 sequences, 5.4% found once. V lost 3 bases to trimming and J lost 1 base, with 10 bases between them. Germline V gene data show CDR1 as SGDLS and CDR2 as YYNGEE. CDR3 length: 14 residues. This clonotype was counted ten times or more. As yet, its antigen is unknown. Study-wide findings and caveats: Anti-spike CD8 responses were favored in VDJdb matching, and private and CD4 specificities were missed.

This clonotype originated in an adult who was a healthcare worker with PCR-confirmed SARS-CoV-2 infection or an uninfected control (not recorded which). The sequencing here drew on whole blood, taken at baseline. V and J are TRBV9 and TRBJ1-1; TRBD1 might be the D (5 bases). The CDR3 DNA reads TGTGCCAGCAGCGAGCACCAGGGGAACACTGAAGCTTTCTTT. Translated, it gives CASSEHQGNTEAFF.